This TCR beta chain was recorded in a study of T cell repertoires in cytomegalovirus infection. Study information: Through public TCR beta signatures, both CMV infection and matching HLA type were indicated. Notes on the study in general: It was HLA-C-restricted CMV-specific TCR beta clonotypes that dominated the response ex vivo. Carriers of CMV plus the relevant HLA were identified by cumulative public TCR beta family frequency.

This CDR3 comprises 16 residues. V shed 5 bases and J 4 bases; nucleotides not matched to a gene: 10. Germline V gives CDR1 SGHVS, CDR2 FNYEAQ. In regard to this clonotype: What it binds is not known.

From the reads, TCRdb called clonotypes with MiXCR, one entry per CDR3 protein. The table has about 450,000 distinct CDR3 sequences, approximately 32% seen once; the top ten hold roughly an eighth. Sequenced: PBMCs. The receptor's source is a human donor in good health (CMV status not recorded). Some clones in this sample may be carry-over from other donors' samples. The chain uses TRBV7-6 and TRBJ2-1; 8 bases line up with TRBD1. The CDR3 DNA follows: TGTGCCAGCAGCCCAGGGGGCGCATCTGGTTACAATGAGCAGTTCTTC. Protein sequence: CASSPGGASGYNEQFF. The whole variable domain, filled in from reference TRBV7-6 and TRBJ2-1, reads GAGVSQSPRYKVTKRGQDVALRCDPISGHVSLYWYRQALGQGPEFLTYFNYEAQQDKSGLPNDRFSAERPEGSISTLTIQRTEQRDSAMYRCASSPGGASGYNEQFFGPGTRLTVL.